These 12 T cell receptor beta chains were sequenced from one sample in a study of T cells in Graves' hyperthyroidism and ophthalmopathy. Researchers took RNA transcripts and amplified the TCR beta CDR3 regions from them. The HTBI set primed first-round TCR CDR3 RT-PCR. TCRdb processed the multiplex PCR reads anew with MiXCR; each CDR3 protein has one entry. The table has 300,000 to 450,000 distinct CDR3 sequences, roughly 15% seen once. The sample taken for sequencing was blood. Every receptor here comes from a woman aged 25 to 39 with Graves' ophthalmopathy.

This clonotype was detected many times. The DNA for the CDR3 is TGTGCCAGCAGTGACGTCCCGAACACTGAAGCTTTCTTT. Amino acids: CASSDVPNTEAFF. The gene calls are TRBV6-4 and TRBJ1-1, with unresolved D. CDR3 size: 13 residues. V was trimmed by 2 bases and J by 1 base, leaving 5 bases between them. The germline V gene has CDR1 MRHNA and CDR2 SNTAGT.

This clonotype occurred many times. The chain links TRBV7-3 to TRBJ2-7; D not certain. With 0 bases removed from V and 3 bases from J, the gap between germline ends came to 12 bases. From germline, CDR1 is SGHTA and CDR2 FQGTGA. CDR3 size: 15 residues. This CDR3 is CASSLTGSRVYEQYF. CDR3 in DNA: TGTGCCAGCAGCTTAACAGGCAGTCGCGTCTACGAGCAGTACTTC.

At least ten counts were recorded for this clonotype. The CDR3 spells CASGGGSNYGYTF. Written as DNA, the CDR3 is TGTGCCAGCGGGGGAGGGTCTAACTATGGCTACACCTTC. The chain recombines TRBV28 with TRBJ1-2, with D perhaps TRBD1 (5 bases). The CDR3 consists of 13 residues. Germline lookup yields CDR1 MDHEN and CDR2 SYDVKM. Deletions cut 8 bases from V and 0 bases from J, with 10 bases between.

The V gene is TRBV19, the J gene TRBJ1-6; no clear D. The CDR3 totals 14 residues. Germline assignment: CDR1 LNHDA and CDR2 SQIVND (reference sequence). V shed 3 bases and J shed 13 bases, with 16 bases lying between them. The CDR3: CASSIVGPSTPLHF. As DNA, the CDR3 is TGTGCCAGTAGTATTGTCGGACCTTCGACGCCCCTCCACTTT. The full variable domain, with the rest looked up from reference TRBV19 and TRBJ1-6, is DGGITQSPKYLFRKEGQNVTLSCEQNLNHDAMYWYRQDPGQGLRLIYYSQIVNDFQKGDIAEGYSVSREKKESFPLTVTSAQKNPTAFYLCASSIVGPSTPLHFGNGTRLTVT.

V and J are TRBV24-1 and TRBJ2-7, with TRBD1 matching over 9 bases. The CDR3 spans 13 residues. Germline V gene lookup returns CDR1 KGHDR and CDR2 SFDVKD. The V and J ends lost 7 bases and 3 bases, in that order; junction bases with no gene match: 3. In DNA form, the CDR3 reads TGTGCCACCAGCCGGGGACAGGGCTACGAGCAGTACTTC. Its translation is CATSRGQGYEQYF.

The table lists this clonotype with many counts. The chain links TRBV7-9 to TRBJ2-7, with 8 nucleotides matching TRBD1. V dropped 5 bases and J dropped 4; count of bases not matched to a gene: 7. The CDR3 runs 14 residues. Per germline, CDR1 SEHNR and CDR2 FQNEAQ (reference sequence). CDR3 bases: TGTGCCAGCAGCGGACGGACAGGGAGGTACGAGCAGTACTTC. It specifies CASSGRTGRYEQYF.

In this sample, this clonotype turned up many times. The chain combines TRBV12-3 or TRBV12-4 with TRBJ2-7; D may be TRBD1 (6 bases). V was trimmed by 5 bases and J by 5 bases, leaving 16 bases between them. This CDR3 contains 14 residues. CDR3 loop: CASSGEGTLDEQYF. The CDR3 nucleotides read TGTGCCAGCAGTGGGGAAGGGACACTAGACGAGCAGTACTTC.

This clonotype showed up just a few times. The chain carries TRBV29-1 and TRBJ1-2; maybe TRBD1 (5 bases). This CDR3 comprises 13 residues. Looked up from germline, CDR1 is SQVTM and CDR2 is ANQGSEA. The V gene lost 4 bases and the J gene lost 8 bases, with 17 bases spanning the gap. CDR3: CSVVQGDLRGYTF. CDR3 in DNA: TGCAGCGTTGTTCAAGGGGACCTGCGGGGCTACACCTTC.

As to this clonotype: This may come from a read error, since a much larger clone is one base off. No conserved phenylalanine or tryptophan is present at the end of the CDR3, so a read error is the likely explanation. The chain combines TRBV2 with TRBJ1-1; D gene unclear. Trimming removed 10 bases from V and 0 bases from J, with 6 bases in between. Germline CDR1 SNHLY, CDR2 FYNNEI. This CDR3 contains 11 residues. CDR3 loop: CATQVNTEAFL. The DNA for the CDR3 is TGTGCCACCCAGGTGAACACTGAAGCTTTCCTT.

This clonotype has at least ten counts. V and J are TRBV7-8 and TRBJ2-3, with D maybe TRBD2 (5 bases). Per germline, CDR1 SGHVS and CDR2 FQNEAQ. The CDR3 length is 12 residues. The germline V and J ends were trimmed by 5 bases and 9 bases, with 12 bases remaining between them. The chain's CDR3 is CASSPRRETQYF. The CDR3 DNA reads as TGTGCCAGCAGCCCGCGAAGGGAGACGCAGTATTTT.

This rearrangement joins TRBV7-8 to TRBJ1-2; D remains ambiguous. The CDR3 totals 12 residues. V lost 0 bases and J lost 6, with 5 bases in between. Germline assignment: CDR1 SGHVS and CDR2 FQNEAQ. The CDR3 DNA follows: TGTGCCAGCAGCTTAGCCCCAAATGGCTACACCTTC. Protein product: CASSLAPNGYTF.

This clonotype was seen only a few times. J is TRBJ2-3 and V is TRBV9; TRBD2 aligns across 9 bases. Germline values: CDR1 SGDLS, CDR2 YYNGEE. This CDR3 contains 16 residues. After removal of 1 base from V and 5 bases from J, the junction contained 8 bases not matched to a gene. CDR3 in DNA: TGTGCCAGCAGCGTATGGGCTAGCGGGGAGGTAGATACGCAGTATTTT. Translated, it gives CASSVWASGEVDTQYF. The full variable domain, in which reference TRBV9 and TRBJ2-3 provide the parts outside the CDR3, is DSGVTQTPKHLITATGQRVTLRCSPRSGDLSVYWYQQSLDQGLQFLIQYYNGEERAKGNILERFSAQQFPDLHSELNLSSLELGDSALYFCASSVWASGEVDTQYFGPGTRLTVL.